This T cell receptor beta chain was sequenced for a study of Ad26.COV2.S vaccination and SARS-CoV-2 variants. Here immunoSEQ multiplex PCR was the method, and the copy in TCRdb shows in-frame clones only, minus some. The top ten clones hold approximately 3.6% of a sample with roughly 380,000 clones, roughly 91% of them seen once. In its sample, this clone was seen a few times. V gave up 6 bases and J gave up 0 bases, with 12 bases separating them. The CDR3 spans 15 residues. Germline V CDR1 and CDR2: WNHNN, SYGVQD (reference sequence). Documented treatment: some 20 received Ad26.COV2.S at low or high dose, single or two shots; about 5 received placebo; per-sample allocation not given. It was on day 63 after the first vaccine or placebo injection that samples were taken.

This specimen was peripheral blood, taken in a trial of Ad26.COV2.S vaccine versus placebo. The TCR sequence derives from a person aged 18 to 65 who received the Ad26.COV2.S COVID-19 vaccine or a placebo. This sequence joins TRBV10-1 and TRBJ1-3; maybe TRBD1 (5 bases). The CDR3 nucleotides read TGCGCCAGCAGGCAGGGACGGAACTCTGGAAACACCATATATTTT. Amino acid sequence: CASRQGRNSGNTIYF.